This T cell receptor beta chain was observed in a study of human T cells and chemical hapten exposure. Germline-derived CDR1 and CDR2 are MNHEY and SVGAGI. The CDR3 is 14 amino acids. Trimming left V 5 bases short and J 4 bases short, with 12 bases between. A single record per CDR3 protein comes from TCRdb applying MiXCR to the RACE reads. The sample lists a few hundred thousand distinct CDR3 sequences, about 9% occurring once. Specified time point: pre-sensitization, week 0. Treatment in this sample: therapeutic diphenylcyclopropenone sensitization with weekly scalp DPC. Ahead of applying each patch test, blood was sampled.

The clonotype was recovered from a woman aged 40-49 years with alopecia areata. Some clones in this sample may be carry-over from other donors' samples. Sequenced here: whole blood, sampled in connection with sensitization to the hapten diphenylcyclopropenone (DPC). This rearrangement joins TRBV6-5 to TRBJ1-3; D might be TRBD1 (5 bases). This CDR3 is CASSPTGWGNTIYF. DNA of the CDR3: TGTGCCAGCAGTCCCACAGGCTGGGGAAACACCATATATTTT.